These 9 T cell receptor beta chains came from one sample sequenced in a study of shared clonotypes between healthy human individuals. The table came from immunoSEQ multiplex PCR; TCRdb's copy has only in-frame clones and leaves some out. The table has about 340,000 clones, about 70% seen once. The sequencing input was memory CD4+ T cells sorted from blood. Subset here: CD45RA-negative fraction. Every receptor here comes from a man in his thirties or forties in good health.

V and J are TRBV4-2 and TRBJ1-4; no clear D gene. V was clipped by 0 bases and J by 5 bases, with 10 bases between them. This CDR3 region has 15 residues. Germline CDR1 is LGHNA and CDR2 is YNFKEQ. As DNA, the CDR3 is TGTGCCAGCAGCCAAGAAGGACGGTTAAATGAAAAACTGTTTTTT. Translation: CASSQEGRLNEKLFF.

This chain links TRBV19 with TRBJ2-5; 7 bases are a match to TRBD1. The V and J ends lost 4 bases and 1 base, in that order; junction bases with no gene match: 3. The CDR3 has 14 amino acids. Germline V gene sequence: CDR1 LNHDA, CDR2 SQIVND (reference sequence). In DNA, the CDR3 is TGTGCCAGTAGTAGAAGGGACAGCCAAGAGACCCAGTACTTC. Translated, it gives CASSRRDSQETQYF.

The chain recombines TRBV5-4 with TRBJ2-2; 10 nucleotides line up with TRBD1. The V gene's germline CDR1 is SGHNT and CDR2 YYREEE (reference sequence). The CDR3 is 15 residues long. The ends lost 4 bases at V and 6 bases at J; junction bases unmatched: 6. CDR3: CASSVTGGASGELFF. Here the CDR3 DNA reads TGTGCCAGCAGCGTGACAGGGGGCGCATCCGGGGAGCTGTTTTTT.

This chain joins TRBV7-9 and TRBJ2-1; 10 nucleotides align to TRBD2. Germline CDR1 and CDR2: SEHNR and FQNEAQ (reference sequence). J was trimmed by 5 bases and V by 4 bases; bases with no gene match: 8. This CDR3 spans 16 amino acids. The CDR3 DNA is TGTGCCAGCAGCTATCTGGGGACTAGCGACCACAATGAGCAGTTCTTC. Its translation: CASSYLGTSDHNEQFF.

The gene calls are TRBV5-5 and TRBJ1-6; D remains ambiguous. The CDR3 covers 15 residues. V was trimmed by 0 bases and J by 7 bases, leaving 11 bases between them. Germline values: CDR1 SGHKS, CDR2 YYEKEE (reference sequence). The CDR3 DNA follows: TGTGCCAGCAGCTTGGATTGGATTCTAAATTCACCCCTCCACTTT. This sequence encodes CASSLDWILNSPLHF. The complete variable domain, with remaining parts taken from reference TRBV5-5 and TRBJ1-6, reads DAGVTQSPTHLIKTRGQQVTLRCSPISGHKSVSWYQQVLGQGPQFIFQYYEKEERGRGNFPDRFSARQFPNYSSELNVNALLLGDSALYLCASSLDWILNSPLHFGNGTRLTVT.

The chain is built from TRBV7-9 and TRBJ2-5, with 9 nucleotides matching TRBD2. The CDR3 runs to 14 residues. Germline CDR1 reads SEHNR; CDR2 reads FQNEAQ (reference sequence). V lost 7 bases, J lost 3 bases, and 6 bases stayed unmatched. The CDR3 sequence: CASNNLAGKETQYF. In DNA form, the CDR3 reads TGTGCCAGCAACAATCTAGCGGGAAAAGAGACCCAGTACTTC. The whole variable domain, filled in from reference TRBV7-9 and TRBJ2-5, reads DTGVSQNPRHKITKRGQNVTFRCDPISEHNRLYWYRQTLGQGPEFLTYFQNEAQLEKSRLLSDRFSAERPKGSFSTLEIQRTEQGDSAMYLCASNNLAGKETQYFGPGTRLLVL.

The chain combines TRBV7-8 with TRBJ2-7; D call uncertain. Germline CDR1 is SGHVS and CDR2 is FQNEAQ. Trimming shortened V by 1 base and J by 3 bases, and 16 bases separated the two germline ends. The CDR3 totals 16 residues. CDR3: CASSLGAPGAGYEQYF. DNA for the CDR3: TGTGCCAGCAGCTTAGGGGCACCTGGAGCTGGCTACGAGCAGTACTTC. The entire variable domain, with the rest obtained from reference TRBV7-8 and TRBJ2-7, is as follows: GAGVSQSPRYKVAKRGQDVALRCDPISGHVSLFWYQQALGQGPEFLTYFQNEAQLDKSGLPSDRFFAERPEGSVSTLKIQRTQQEDSAVYLCASSLGAPGAGYEQYFGPGTRLTVT.

This clone was detected a few times. The rearrangement joins TRBV28 to TRBJ2-7; 9 bases fit TRBD2. Per germline, CDR1 MDHEN and CDR2 SYDVKM. This CDR3 spans 14 amino acids. Germline trimming cut 3 bases from V and 6 bases from J; bases unmatched to any gene: 6. The CDR3 is CASSFGLARGEQYF. The CDR3 DNA reads as TGTGCCAGCAGTTTTGGACTAGCGAGAGGCGAGCAGTACTTC.

This chain connects TRBV7-2 to TRBJ1-1; the D is unclear. CDR1 and CDR2 from the germline V gene are SGHTA and FQGNSA. The CDR3 has 12 residues. Trimming cost V 8 bases and J 2 bases, with 9 bases left between them. The CDR3 DNA sequence: TGTGCCAGCGGTCATCTAAACACTGAAGCTTTCTTT. Encoded protein: CASGHLNTEAFF.